This record looks at one T cell receptor (beta chain) sequence and its context. This sample is part of a study of cytomegalovirus exposure and HLA in healthy donors. This CDR3 is 14 amino acids long. Deletions cut 2 bases from V and 7 bases from J, with 12 bases between. CDR1 SGHRS and CDR2 YFSETQ come from the germline V gene. The primer mix had 60 Vbeta and 13 Jbeta primers. Produced via immunoSEQ multiplex PCR; TCRdb's table is partial and in-frame only. Of tens of thousands of clones listed, around 79% are singletons. This clonotype was obtained from a woman in her 40s in good health and CMV-seropositive. The chain recombines TRBV5-1 with TRBJ1-4, with D possibly matching TRBD1 (6 bases). The sample comprised PBMCs. The CDR3 nucleotides read TGCGCCAGCAGCTTACAGGGCAGCGTTGAAAAACTGTTTTTT. It translates to CASSLQGSVEKLFF.